Sequencing of this T cell receptor beta chain was carried out in a study of CD8+ T cells in alopecia areata. In regard to this clone: Antigen: not known.

Treatment in this sample: oral pan-JAK inhibitor, 5-10 mg twice daily. The investigators collected lesional scalp punch biopsies and peripheral blood from alopecia areata patients. Reverse transcribed after extraction, RNA yielded cDNA as the sequencing template. Generated by immunoSEQ multiplex PCR, the TCRdb table keeps only in-frame clones and is missing some. The data show fewer than 110,000 clones, 50% to 60% seen once. Overall study results and limits: In patients, TCRs were shared less clearly than in mice, and HLA may possibly be involved. Scalp sample data also include resident alphabeta T cells from normal skin. A large proportion of expanded lesional clones were detected persisting in scalp and blood during tofacitinib.

The CDR3 has 16 amino acids. Looked up from germline, CDR1 is PRHDT and CDR2 is FYEKMQ (reference sequence). The ends were cut back, 0 bases at V and 3 bases at J, with 12 bases in the middle. The V and J genes are TRBV13 and TRBJ1-3; tentatively, D is TRBD1 (6 bases). The sequencing here drew on CD8+ T cells sorted from blood, taken between weeks 55 and 65, from a patient treated with tofacitinib. This TCR came from a human donor with alopecia areata. CDR3 region: CASSLGDSYVGNTIYF. CDR3 coding DNA: TGTGCCAGCAGCTTAGGGGACAGCTACGTTGGAAACACCATATATTTT.